This entry lists 26 T cell receptor beta chains sequenced from one sample in a study of blood T cell repertoires in COVID-19. Sequencing was performed with immunoSEQ multiplex PCR; in TCRdb, only in-frame clones are kept and a portion is missing. The sample consists of 100,000 or so clones, about 85% of them appearing once. The sequenced material came from peripheral blood. Receptors were obtained from a human donor in a cohort sampled during active COVID-19.

V and J are TRBV18 and TRBJ1-6; D is uncertain. This CDR3 comprises 16 residues. Trimming stripped 5 bases from V and 8 bases from J, with 19 bases between. Looked up from germline, CDR1 is KGHSH and CDR2 is LQKENI. The CDR3 is CASSARLEKGDSPLHF. In nucleotides, the CDR3 is TGTGCCAGCTCAGCTAGGTTGGAGAAAGGTGATTCACCCCTCCACTTT.

The rearrangement uses TRBV5-1 and TRBJ2-5; 8 bases line up with TRBD2. Germline assignment: CDR1 SGHRS and CDR2 YFSETQ. V was clipped by 3 bases and J by 4 bases; unmatched bases: 5. The CDR3 is 14 amino acids. The CDR3 is CASSSGLGTETQYF. DNA of the CDR3: TGCGCCAGCAGCTCGGGACTAGGTACAGAGACCCAGTACTTC.

In its sample, this clone was seen a few times. The chain joins TRBV5-4 to TRBJ1-2; no definite D call. This CDR3 contains 13 residues. V shed 1 base and J shed 8 bases, with 12 bases lying between them. CDR1 and CDR2 from the germline V gene are SGHNT and YYREEE (reference sequence). This chain's CDR3 is CASSLMPGGGYTF. The CDR3 DNA is TGTGCCAGCAGCTTGATGCCCGGAGGGGGCTACACCTTC. The full variable domain, its missing parts supplied by reference TRBV5-4 and TRBJ1-2, is ETGVTQSPTHLIKTRGQQVTLRCSSQSGHNTVSWYQQALGQGPQFIFQYYREEENGRGNFPPRFSGLQFPNYSSELNVNALELDDSALYLCASSLMPGGGYTFGSGTRLTVV.

This chain links TRBV6-2 or TRBV6-3 with TRBJ1-2; D gene uncertain. Germline V lookup: CDR1 MNHEY, CDR2 SVGEGT. With 5 bases removed from V and 2 bases from J, the gap between germline ends came to 15 bases. This CDR3 region has 15 residues. In DNA, the CDR3 is TGTGCCAGCAGTCGACTCCGGGGAACAAACTATGGCTACACCTTC. This gives the protein CASSRLRGTNYGYTF.

The chain couples TRBV6-2 or TRBV6-3 to TRBJ2-5; the D is unclear. The ends were cut back, 5 bases at V and 7 bases at J, with 17 bases in the middle. Germline CDR1 is MNHEY and CDR2 is SVGEGT. The CDR3 runs 14 residues. CDR3 bases: TGTGCCAGCAGTCAATCCGTCATAGCCGGGACCCAGTACTTC. Translation gives CASSQSVIAGTQYF.

The chain combines TRBV19 with TRBJ1-1; 7 nucleotides agree with TRBD1. With 9 bases clipped from V and 0 bases from J, the junction kept 10 bases outside the gene matches. The CDR3 sequence is 15 residues long. Germline-derived CDR1 and CDR2 are LNHDA and SQIVND (reference sequence). This CDR3 reads CASKPQGGLNTEAFF. As DNA, the CDR3 is TGTGCCAGCAAGCCCCAGGGGGGACTGAACACTGAAGCTTTCTTT.

The chain carries TRBV3-1 (or the pseudogene TRBV3-2) and TRBJ2-5; unclear D gene. Trimming took off 1 base at V and 3 bases at J, with 12 bases between the two ends. Germline CDR1 is LGHDT and CDR2 is YNNKEL (reference sequence). This CDR3 has 15 amino acids. The CDR3 DNA reads TGTGCCAGCAGCCAAGCAGGTCAGCCCAAAGAGACCCAGTACTTC. It encodes CASSQAGQPKETQYF.

This chain uses TRBV18 with TRBJ2-7, with D possibly being TRBD2 (5 bases). Deletions cut 3 bases from V and 2 bases from J, with 20 bases between. The CDR3 has 17 amino acids. CDR1 KGHSH and CDR2 LQKENI come from the germline V gene. The CDR3 here is CASSPGVTGIWTYEQYF. As DNA, the CDR3 is TGTGCCAGCTCACCCGGAGTCACGGGGATATGGACCTACGAGCAGTACTTC.

A single count supports this clone. The chain carries TRBV7-9 and TRBJ2-6; tentatively, D is TRBD2 (6 bases). Germline V gene data show CDR1 as SEHNR and CDR2 as FQNEAQ (reference sequence). The CDR3 covers 17 residues. Between the trimmed V and J ends, which lost 6 bases and 0 bases, there was a span of 15 bases. CDR3 nucleotide sequence: TGTGCCAGCAGACGCCTAGGAGGGACCTCTGGGGCCAACGTCCTGACTTTC. Translating gives CASRRLGGTSGANVLTF.

The genes are TRBV7-2 and TRBJ1-1, with a possible D match to TRBD1 (6 bases). The CDR3 sequence is 15 residues long. V was cut by 5 bases and J by 6 bases, with 19 bases left in between. The germline V gene encodes CDR1 SGHTA and CDR2 FQGNSA. CDR3 nucleotide sequence: TGTGCCAGCAGCGCGGGGGGCGGGGTAGGGTCTGAAGCTTTCTTT. Protein: CASSAGGGVGSEAFF. Looking up the rest from reference TRBV7-2 and TRBJ1-1 gives the full variable domain: GAGVSQSPSNKVTEKGKDVELRCDPISGHTALYWYRQSLGQGLEFLIYFQGNSAPDKSGLPSDRFSAERTGGSVSTLTIQRTQQEDSAVYLCASSAGGGVGSEAFFGQGTRLTVV.

The gene calls are TRBV6-2 or TRBV6-3 and TRBJ1-4; tentatively, D is TRBD1 (5 bases). CDR1 MNHEY and CDR2 SVGEGT come from the germline V gene. The CDR3 has 14 residues. Trimming cost V 2 bases and J 4 bases, with 8 bases left between them. The CDR3 is CASSYDSYNEKLFF. DNA for the CDR3: TGTGCCAGCAGTTACGACAGTTATAATGAAAAACTGTTTTTT.

V and J are TRBV11-2 and TRBJ2-4, with 8 bases lining up with TRBD1. The ends lost 3 bases at V and 5 bases at J; junction bases unmatched: 6. This CDR3 spans 15 amino acids. Germline CDR1 SGHAT, CDR2 FQNNGV. As DNA, the CDR3 is TGTGCCAGCAGCTTCGTCAGGGGGCGCGAAAACATTCAGTACTTC. Protein product: CASSFVRGRENIQYF.

The rearrangement uses TRBV7-2 and TRBJ2-3; weak D call: TRBD2 (5 bases). This CDR3 region has 16 residues. V shed 1 base and J shed 3 bases, with 14 bases lying between them. Germline CDR1 and CDR2: SGHTA and FQGNSA. The CDR3 protein is CASSLEAVGGTDTQYF. The DNA of the CDR3 is TGTGCCAGCAGCTTAGAGGCGGTAGGAGGTACAGATACGCAGTATTTT.

CDR3 residues: CASSQFRSGGYTF. The CDR3 coding sequence is TGTGCCAGCAGCCAATTCCGGTCCGGGGGCTACACCTTC. The chain is built from TRBV14 and TRBJ1-2; D remains ambiguous. Germline loops: CDR1 SGHDN, CDR2 FVKESK. V lost 2 bases to trimming and J lost 8 bases, with 12 bases between them. The length of the CDR3 is 13 residues.

The rearrangement joins TRBV18 to TRBJ1-4; D is perhaps TRBD1 (5 bases). This CDR3 has 15 residues. CDR1 is KGHSH, CDR2 LQKENI, per germline. V lost 3 bases, J lost 3 bases, and 11 bases lay in between. In nucleotides, the CDR3 is TGTGCCAGCTCACCGCGGGGGTGGTCTAATGAAAAACTGTTTTTT. Translation gives CASSPRGWSNEKLFF.

Comment on this clone: The same CDR3 also results from other DNA sequences found in this sample. J is TRBJ1-1 and V is TRBV12-3 or TRBV12-4, with D unresolved. The CDR3 length is 13 residues. Trimming shortened V by 1 base and J by 1 base, and 4 bases separated the two germline ends. Here the CDR3 reads CASSLGGNTEAFF. DNA of the CDR3: TGTGCCAGCAGTTTAGGAGGGAACACTGAAGCTTTCTTT.

The chain combines TRBV2 with TRBJ2-1; D perhaps matches TRBD1 (6 bases). This CDR3 comprises 13 residues. V lost 8 bases and J 4 bases, leaving 12 bases between the germline ends. Germline CDR1 is SNHLY and CDR2 is FYNNEI. CDR3 sequence (DNA): TGTGCCAGCCTGAGGGACACATACAATGAGCAGTTCTTC. This codes for CASLRDTYNEQFF.

The chain recombines TRBV7-2 with TRBJ2-1; 11 nucleotides match TRBD2. The CDR3 length is 17 residues. Germline CDR1 and CDR2: SGHTA and FQGNSA. V was clipped by 2 bases and J by 5 bases; unmatched bases: 8. The CDR3 region is CASSLRPGTSGNNEQFF. As DNA, the CDR3 is TGTGCCAGCAGCTTAAGACCCGGGACTAGCGGAAACAATGAGCAGTTCTTC.

CDR3 sequence reads: CASTTKRGDHEQYF. As DNA, the CDR3 is TGTGCCAGCACCACGAAACGGGGGGACCACGAGCAGTACTTC. The chain carries TRBV6-4 and TRBJ2-7; 7 nucleotides line up with TRBD2. The length of the CDR3 is 14 residues. Germline V gene data show CDR1 as MRHNA and CDR2 as SNTAGT. Trimming removed 7 bases from V and 5 bases from J; junction bases left unmatched: 11.

The CDR3, as DNA: TGTGCCACCGAGCCGGGACAGGGGGCGCTGGGCTATGGCTACACCTTC. Amino acids: CATEPGQGALGYGYTF. The chain uses TRBV10-3 and TRBJ1-2, with TRBD1 matching over 12 bases. Germline V CDR1 and CDR2: ENHRY, SYGVKD. The CDR3 is 16 residues long. Trimming cost V 10 bases and J 4 bases; bases outside gene matches: 13.

The rearrangement joins TRBV5-1 to TRBJ2-2; D gene uncertain. Per germline, CDR1 SGHRS and CDR2 YFSETQ. This CDR3 region has 14 residues. V lost 1 base, J lost 0 bases, and 4 bases lay in between. CDR3 region: CASSLRANTGELFF. CDR3 DNA sequence: TGCGCCAGCAGCTTGCGGGCGAACACCGGGGAGCTGTTTTTT.

J is TRBJ2-1 and V is TRBV6-2 or TRBV6-3, with 9 bases aligning to TRBD2. V was pared by 2 bases and J by 8 bases, with 7 bases of the junction left unmatched. The germline V gene has CDR1 MNHEY and CDR2 SVGEGT. The CDR3 runs to 15 residues. CDR3 in amino acids: CASSYPSSGDDEQFF. In DNA form, the CDR3 reads TGTGCCAGCAGTTACCCGTCTAGCGGGGACGATGAGCAGTTCTTC.

The chain joins TRBV18 to TRBJ2-2; TRBD1 matches 10 bases. V dropped 1 base and J dropped 3; count of bases not matched to a gene: 2. Germline values: CDR1 KGHSH, CDR2 LQKENI. This CDR3 is built from 16 residues. CDR3 protein: CASSPRQGAYTGELFF. DNA for the CDR3: TGTGCCAGCTCACCACGACAGGGGGCGTACACCGGGGAGCTGTTTTTT.

The chain carries TRBV7-2 and TRBJ1-1, with TRBD1 as a possible D gene (6 bases). Trimming cost V 1 base and J 0 bases, with 6 bases left between them. Looked up from germline, CDR1 is SGHTA and CDR2 is FQGNSA. CDR3 length equals 14 residues. The CDR3 loop reads CASSLGGLNTEAFF. CDR3 sequence (DNA): TGTGCCAGCAGCTTAGGGGGGCTGAACACTGAAGCTTTCTTT.

The J gene is TRBJ1-3, the V gene TRBV19; D remains ambiguous. The CDR3 covers 13 residues. CDR1 and CDR2 (germline): LNHDA, SQIVND (reference sequence). The V gene lost 4 bases and the J gene lost 0 bases, with 4 bases spanning the gap. CDR3 DNA sequence: TGTGCCAGTAGTACCTACTCTGGAAACACCATATATTTT. Its protein is CASSTYSGNTIYF.

The chain employs TRBV5-1 and TRBJ1-2; 7 positions match TRBD1. Germline V gene sequence: CDR1 SGHRS, CDR2 YFSETQ. With 6 bases clipped from V and 8 bases from J, the junction kept 10 bases outside the gene matches. This CDR3 is built from 13 residues. The DNA of the CDR3 is TGCGCCAGCAAGGGGCAGGGGGTCGTCGGCTACACCTTC. Encoded protein: CASKGQGVVGYTF.